The next 12 T cell receptor beta chains were all read from a single sample in a study of blood T cell repertoires in COVID-19. The method was immunoSEQ multiplex PCR; TCRdb's version includes in-frame clones alone and lacks a portion of them. In the table there are around 69,000 clones, about 88% of which are singletons. Sequencing used peripheral blood. These receptors were taken from a woman aged 45-60 years with active COVID-19.

J is TRBJ2-7 and V is TRBV7-2; 8 nucleotides align to TRBD2. This CDR3 region has 14 residues. Germline CDR1 is SGHTA and CDR2 is FQGNSA. The V segment lost 8 bases and the J segment 4 bases; nucleotides outside the gene matches: 10. The CDR3 spells CASGNSGGGYEQYF. CDR3 bases: TGTGCCAGCGGAAACAGCGGGGGAGGTTACGAGCAGTACTTC. The whole variable domain, remainder taken from reference TRBV7-2 and TRBJ2-7, is GAGVSQSPSNKVTEKGKDVELRCDPISGHTALYWYRQSLGQGLEFLIYFQGNSAPDKSGLPSDRFSAERTGGSVSTLTIQRTQQEDSAVYLCASGNSGGGYEQYFGPGTRLTVT.

The genes are TRBV7-9 and TRBJ2-3, with 7 bases identical to TRBD2. CDR1 is SEHNR and CDR2 is FQNEAQ in the germline V gene (reference sequence). The CDR3 spans 14 residues. J gave up 4 bases and V 10 bases, and 11 bases lay outside the gene matches. The CDR3 is CANGGGRRADTQYF. CDR3 coding DNA: TGTGCCAATGGCGGGGGTCGGAGGGCAGATACGCAGTATTTT.

This clone has only one observation. V gene TRBV2 combines with J gene TRBJ2-7; D is possibly TRBD2 (6 bases). The CDR3 has 13 residues. V was trimmed by 7 bases and J by 3 bases, leaving 13 bases between them. Germline loops: CDR1 SNHLY, CDR2 FYNNEI. CDR3: CASNPGTFYEQYF. The CDR3 nucleotides are TGTGCCAGCAATCCCGGGACTTTCTACGAGCAGTACTTC.

The sample holds one count of this clone. The chain combines TRBV6-6 with TRBJ1-1, with 8 bases matching TRBD1. The V gene end was trimmed by 6 bases and the J gene end by 1 base; junction bases not matched to a gene: 10. The CDR3 has 16 residues. Germline V gene sequence: CDR1 MNHNY, CDR2 SVGAGI (reference sequence). CDR3 bases: TGTGCCAGCAGGACGACCGGGACAGGAAAGAACACTGAAGCTTTCTTT. It translates to CASRTTGTGKNTEAFF.

This sequence joins TRBV9 and TRBJ1-1; TRBD1 is a possible D gene (5 bases). Germline CDR1 SGDLS, CDR2 YYNGEE. This CDR3 has 12 amino acids. V lost 0 bases and J 10 bases, leaving 10 bases between the germline ends. CDR3 in DNA: TGTGCCAGCAGCGTAGGATGGGGGGGAGCTTTCTTT. Its protein is CASSVGWGGAFF.

V gene TRBV10-1 combines with J gene TRBJ2-1; 8 bases match TRBD2. Germline CDR1 is WNHNN and CDR2 is SYGVQD (reference sequence). Trimming at V came to 3 bases and at J to 0 bases, leaving 10 bases not matched to a gene. This CDR3 spans 18 amino acids. The CDR3 is CASSDGLAGPSSYNEQFF. The CDR3 DNA sequence: TGCGCCAGCAGTGACGGCCTAGCGGGTCCAAGCTCCTACAATGAGCAGTTCTTC.

V gene TRBV9 combines with J gene TRBJ2-3, with TRBD2 as a possible D gene (6 bases). Germline V gene sequence: CDR1 SGDLS, CDR2 YYNGEE. Trimming removed 0 bases at V and 5 bases at J, with 13 bases between. This CDR3 has 15 residues. The CDR3 loop reads CASSVAIGLKDTQYF. The CDR3 bases are TGTGCCAGCAGCGTAGCCATTGGACTAAAAGATACGCAGTATTTT.

This clone was counted once. J is TRBJ1-1 and V is TRBV5-1; 7 nucleotides agree with TRBD1. The germline gives CDR1 SGHRS, CDR2 YFSETQ. V was pared by 2 bases and J by 3 bases, with 4 bases of the junction left unmatched. The CDR3 sequence is 14 residues long. CDR3 sequence reads: CASSFTGVDTEAFF. Written as DNA, the CDR3 is TGCGCCAGCAGCTTCACAGGGGTTGACACTGAAGCTTTCTTT.

The chain has TRBV5-4 and TRBJ1-2, with 7 bases identical to TRBD1. This CDR3 comprises 15 residues. Losses at the gene ends were 3 bases for V and 4 bases for J; bases not matched to a gene: 9. Per the germline V gene, CDR1 is SGHNT and CDR2 is YYREEE (reference sequence). This CDR3 reads CASSSPRDSPYGYTF. CDR3 bases: TGTGCCAGCAGCTCACCCCGGGACAGTCCCTATGGCTACACCTTC.

This clone was detected ten times or more. V usage is TRBV28 and J usage is TRBJ2-7, with TRBD2 identical over 13 bases. Germline CDR1 and CDR2: MDHEN and SYDVKM. Trimming took 7 bases from V and 4 from J; bases not matched to a gene: 13. The CDR3 has 17 residues. The CDR3 coding sequence is TGTGCCAGCACCTTACGGACTAGCGGGAGTCCTGATTACGAGCAGTACTTC. Protein product: CASTLRTSGSPDYEQYF.

The V call is TRBV3-1 (or the pseudogene TRBV3-2), the J call TRBJ2-5; 9 bases line up with TRBD2. This CDR3 is 16 amino acids long. Germline V gene data show CDR1 as LGHDT and CDR2 as YNNKEL (reference sequence). V gave up 4 bases and J gave up 5 bases; unmatched junction bases: 11. CDR3 nucleotide sequence: TGTGCCAGCAGCCCTACGGGCGGGAGGGCCGGGGAGACCCAGTACTTC. Protein: CASSPTGGRAGETQYF.

This rearrangement joins TRBV7-9 to TRBJ2-7, with TRBD1 identical over 8 bases. This CDR3 region has 13 residues. V lost 4 bases to trimming and J lost 3 bases; unmatched junction nucleotides: 2. Germline lookup yields CDR1 SEHNR and CDR2 FQNEAQ (reference sequence). CDR3 bases: TGTGCCAGCAGCTGGGACAGGAGCTACGAGCAGTACTTC. Amino acid sequence: CASSWDRSYEQYF.